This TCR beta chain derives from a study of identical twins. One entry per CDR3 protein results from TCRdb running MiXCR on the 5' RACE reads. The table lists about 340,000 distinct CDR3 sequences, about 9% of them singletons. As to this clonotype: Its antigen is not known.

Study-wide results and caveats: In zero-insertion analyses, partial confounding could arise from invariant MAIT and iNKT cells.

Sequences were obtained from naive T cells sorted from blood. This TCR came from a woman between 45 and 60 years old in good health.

CDR3 sequence (DNA): TGTGCCAGCAGCTTAGGGCCCCCGGGGCCAAAAAACATTCAGTACTTC. This codes for CASSLGPPGPKNIQYF. This chain joins TRBV7-2 and TRBJ2-4; possibly TRBD1 or TRBD2 for D (5 bases each). CDR3 length: 16 amino acids. Trimming left V 1 base short and J 4 bases short, with 14 bases between. Germline CDR1 is SGHTA and CDR2 is FQGNSA. The entire variable domain, with the rest obtained from reference TRBV7-2 and TRBJ2-4, is as follows: GAGVSQSPSNKVTEKGKDVELRCDPISGHTALYWYRQSLGQGLEFLIYFQGNSAPDKSGLPSDRFSAERTGGSVSTLTIQRTQQEDSAVYLCASSLGPPGPKNIQYFGAGTRLSVL.